The entry that follows covers one T cell receptor (beta chain) sequence. Patients from Seattle were sampled longitudinally, starting during active infection. CDR1 MGHRA and CDR2 YSYEKL come from the germline V gene. Trimming took off 0 bases at V and 4 bases at J, with 7 bases between the two ends. The CDR3 covers 14 residues. This sample stems from a study of blood T cell repertoires in COVID-19. Overall study context: Acute and convalescent COVID-19 specimens originated in the United States, Italy and Spain.

In the source study's methods: Counts of nucleated cells, estimated from reference gene primer amplification, were obtained. The assay was immunoSEQ multiplex PCR, and TCRdb's table has in-frame clones only and misses some. V, J and clone size derive from that table, while D and trimming were established from the DNA sequence. The sample carries about 170,000 clones, approximately 80% recorded once. The rearrangement joins TRBV4-1 to TRBJ1-5, with D maybe TRBD1 (6 bases). Sequenced input: peripheral blood. The TCR comes from a woman in her forties with COVID-19, enrolled during active disease. The CDR3 nucleotides are TGCGCCAGCAGCCAAGATAGGGGGAATCAGCCCCAGCATTTT. As protein: CASSQDRGNQPQHF.